These 5 T cell receptor beta chains originate from one sample sequenced in a study of Tregs in tolerant kidney transplant recipients. Method: immunoSEQ multiplex PCR; TCRdb's copy keeps in-frame clones and lacks some. The data contain 60,000 to 95,000 clones, roughly 98% of them singletons. Sequenced here: CD4+ T cells from blood, sampled before the transplant. Receptor source: a human donor who received a combined kidney and bone marrow transplant.

The DNA of the CDR3 is TGTGCCAGCAGCTTAAGCGGGAGAGGGACCCAGTACTTC. This sequence encodes CASSLSGRGTQYF. This chain uses TRBV13 with TRBJ2-5; 8 nucleotides agree with TRBD2. V gave up 2 bases and J gave up 7 bases; unmatched junction bases: 3. The CDR3 length is 13 residues. The V gene's germline CDR1 is PRHDT and CDR2 FYEKMQ (reference sequence).

The chain couples TRBV7-2 to TRBJ2-4; 7 positions agree with TRBD1. The CDR3 has 19 amino acids. The V gene end was trimmed by 5 bases and the J gene end by 0 bases; junction bases not matched to a gene: 16. In germline, CDR1 is SGHTA, CDR2 FQGNSA. The CDR3 region is CASSLTAGTVTLAKNIQYF. The CDR3 nucleotides are TGTGCCAGCAGCCTCACCGCCGGGACAGTTACCCTAGCCAAAAACATTCAGTACTTC.

The chain employs TRBV30 and TRBJ1-1; 8 bases are shared with TRBD1. With V trimmed by 3 bases and J by 4 bases, 4 bases remained unmatched. The CDR3 is 13 amino acids. Germline V gene data show CDR1 as GTSNPN and CDR2 as SVGIG (reference sequence). CDR3 sequence: CAWSPTGVTEAFF. Here the CDR3 DNA reads TGTGCCTGGAGCCCGACAGGGGTCACTGAAGCTTTCTTT.

This chain links TRBV4-1 with TRBJ2-3, with 8 positions matching TRBD2. Germline V lookup: CDR1 MGHRA, CDR2 YSYEKL. Losses at the gene ends were 4 bases for V and 4 bases for J; bases not matched to a gene: 4. The CDR3 is 14 amino acids. CDR3 sequence: CASSRIAGPDTQYF. CDR3 DNA sequence: TGCGCCAGCAGCCGTATAGCGGGACCAGATACGCAGTATTTT.

V is TRBV9 and J is TRBJ2-7; 9 bases are a match to TRBD1. The CDR3 contains 20 residues. Germline trimming cut 0 bases from V and 3 bases from J; bases unmatched to any gene: 19. CDR1 is SGDLS, CDR2 YYNGEE, per germline. The CDR3 nucleotides read TGTGCCAGCAGCGTAGGTACTGGGACAGGGAACTTGGGGGATTACTACGAGCAGTACTTC. It yields the protein CASSVGTGTGNLGDYYEQYF.